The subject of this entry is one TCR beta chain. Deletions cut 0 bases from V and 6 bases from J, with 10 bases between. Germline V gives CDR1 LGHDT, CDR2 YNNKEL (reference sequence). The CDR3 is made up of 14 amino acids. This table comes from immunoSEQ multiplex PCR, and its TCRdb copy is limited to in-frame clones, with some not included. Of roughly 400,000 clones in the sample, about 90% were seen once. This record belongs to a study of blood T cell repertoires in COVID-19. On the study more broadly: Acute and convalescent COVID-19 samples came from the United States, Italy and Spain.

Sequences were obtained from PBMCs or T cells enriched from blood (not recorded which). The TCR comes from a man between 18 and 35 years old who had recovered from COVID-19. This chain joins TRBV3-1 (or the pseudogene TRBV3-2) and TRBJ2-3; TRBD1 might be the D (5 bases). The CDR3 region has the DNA TGTGCCAGCAGCCAAGATCGGTGGGGCGATACGCAGTATTTT. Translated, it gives CASSQDRWGDTQYF.